This TCR beta chain was documented in a study of blood T cell repertoires in COVID-19 (dated by TCRdb to between 2020 and 2021). Looking at the study overall: The collaborator samples originated in the United States, Italy and Spain and spanned the acute and convalescent phases of COVID-19. The prospective study material was composed of cDNA or gDNA derived from T cells, B-cell-depleted T cells, or PBMCs. The dataset comprised deeply sampled blood TCRbeta repertoires from subjects exposed to, actively infected with, or recovered from COVID-19. The repertoires were released in a freely available public database meant as a resource for research on the immune response to SARS-CoV-2. Samples were obtained from the ongoing ImmuneRACE study (first 160 participants) and from 1,254 subjects provided by 6 global collaborators. The sample metadata nearly always contained a de-identified subject ID, COVID-19 status, age in years and sex. HLA class I and class II types, where available, came from metadata supplied by the sample provider rather than from assay-based typing. The paper as a whole reports these results and caveats: Clinical and demographic metadata were provided uncurated, with the amount varying by source and participant.

For this chain, trimming is 4 bases at the V end and 10 bases at the J end, and the number of junction bases without a gene match is 14. The CDR3 contains 15 residues, cysteine and phenylalanine counted. Only the CDR3 region is kept as DNA, spanning 45 bases read in frame from base 1. Sequences SGHAT (CDR1) and FQNNGV (CDR2) are obtained from the germline V gene. In regard to this clone: Its antigen is not yet known. It has no much larger one-base neighbor in the sample; base qualities were not kept.

TCRbeta CDR3 regions were amplified from genomic DNA using the immunoSEQ Assay, a bias-controlled multiplex PCR. In the source study's methods: The number of nucleated cells in each sample was estimated from the amplification of reference gene primers within the assay. To quantify the absolute abundance of each unique TCRbeta CDR3 rearrangement, sequence reads were collapsed and filtered. For each sample, productive Simpson clonality was calculated as the square root of Simpson's diversity index over productive rearrangements. TCRdb carries this immuneACCESS record with in-frame sequences only. Its versions omit some clonotypes, under half of them owing to an unresolved V gene in the studies checked, with the rest unexplained. V, J and clone size derive from that table, while D and trimming were established from the DNA sequence. The sample table records roughly 200,000 clones; around 80% of these occur just once. The ten largest clones add up to about 7.8% of the sample.

One collaborating source in Seattle enrolled patients while the patients were actively infected and followed the patients over time throughout the course of disease. Collaborating institutions collected whole blood in K2EDTA tubes following their own protocols. For TCRbeta analysis, collaborator samples were shipped as frozen whole blood, as isolated PBMCs, or as DNA extracted from either sample type. Sequenced sample: peripheral blood. Recombination joined TRBV11-2 with TRBJ2-7, and TRBD2 matches 9 of the central bases. This sequence was found in a woman aged 55-69 years with COVID-19, enrolled during active disease. CDR3 protein: CASSSEGLAGSFQYF. In nucleotides, the sequence is TGTGCCAGCAGCTCTGAAGGGCTAGCGGGGAGCTTCCAGTACTTC.